This TCR beta chain was sequenced during a study of cytomegalovirus exposure and HLA in healthy donors. This PCR relied on a set of 60 Vbeta primers and 13 Jbeta primers. Some clones are missing from TCRdb's copy, which holds only in-frame ones; the method was immunoSEQ multiplex PCR. Its clone listing holds under 95,000 clones. Germline values: CDR1 SEHNR, CDR2 FQNEAQ (reference sequence). The CDR3 covers 16 residues. V lost 4 bases to trimming and J lost 6 bases; unmatched junction nucleotides: 7. This receptor was identified in a man between 45 and 60 years old in good health and CMV-seronegative. V is TRBV7-9 and J is TRBJ2-3; 13 bases line up with TRBD2. What was sequenced was PBMCs. CDR3 sequence: CASSSQTSGGSDTQYF. Written as DNA, the CDR3 is TGTGCCAGCAGCTCCCAGACTAGCGGGGGGTCCGATACGCAGTATTTT.